This TCR beta chain was found in a study of cytomegalovirus exposure and HLA in healthy donors. In the study overall: Some 87 million unique TCRs from HLA-typed donors were held in an early release of data.

Researchers ran the PCR with 60 Vbeta and 13 Jbeta primers. This table comes from immunoSEQ multiplex PCR, and its TCRdb copy is limited to in-frame clones, with some not included. The sample comprises about 110,000 clones, over 65% of which are singletons, and around 1.3% rests with the top ten. Trimming removed 0 bases from V and 5 bases from J; junction bases left unmatched: 4. The CDR3 spans 15 residues. Germline V gene data show CDR1 as SEHNR and CDR2 as FQNEAQ (reference sequence). Sequenced sample: PBMCs. This sequence was found in a woman aged 25 to 39 in good health and CMV-seronegative. This chain joins TRBV7-9 and TRBJ2-5; 9 bases map to TRBD1. CDR3 loop: CASSLATGGWETQYF. The CDR3 region has the DNA TGTGCCAGCAGCTTAGCAACAGGGGGCTGGGAGACCCAGTACTTC.